These 17 T cell receptor beta chains originate from one sample sequenced in a study of immune evolution from preneoplasia to lung adenocarcinoma. The method was immunoSEQ multiplex PCR; TCRdb's version includes in-frame clones alone and lacks a portion of them. The table records about 2,000 clones, 85% of them present only once. The source material was FFPE adjacent normal lung tissue. Receptors were obtained from a person aged 60 to 80 with lung adenocarcinoma.

The rearrangement joins TRBV9 to TRBJ2-3; TRBD1 agrees at 11 bases. The CDR3 consists of 16 residues. Germline loops: CDR1 SGDLS, CDR2 YYNGEE. Losses at the gene ends were 1 base for V and 4 bases for J; bases not matched to a gene: 5. The CDR3 is CASSVHRTGGSDTQYF. In nucleotides, the CDR3 is TGTGCCAGCAGCGTACATCGGACAGGGGGCTCAGATACGCAGTATTTT.

This chain connects TRBV27 to TRBJ2-1; D is unclear. The V end was cut by 3 bases, the J end by 7 bases, with 7 bases between. The CDR3 covers 12 residues. Germline assignment: CDR1 MNHEY and CDR2 SMNVEV (reference sequence). This CDR3 is CASSFPGNEQFF. The DNA for the CDR3 is TGTGCCAGCAGTTTCCCTGGGAATGAGCAGTTCTTC.

The chain combines TRBV28 with TRBJ2-1; D uncertain. V dropped 4 bases and J dropped 7 bases, with 5 bases sitting between them. The V gene's germline CDR1 is MDHEN and CDR2 SYDVKM. CDR3 length equals 11 residues. The chain's CDR3 is CASSWWNEQFF. The DNA of the CDR3 is TGTGCCAGCAGTTGGTGGAATGAGCAGTTCTTC.

This chain uses TRBV6-1 with TRBJ1-1; D is ambiguous. In germline, CDR1 is MNHNS, CDR2 SASEGT. The CDR3 contains 13 residues. Trimming removed 6 bases at V and 7 bases at J, with 15 bases between. CDR3 loop: CASSASAWGEAFF. In DNA form, the CDR3 reads TGTGCCAGCAGCGCCTCCGCCTGGGGTGAAGCTTTCTTT.

The chain uses TRBV6-5 and TRBJ2-7; D not certain. The V gene's germline CDR1 is MNHEY and CDR2 SVGAGI. V was trimmed by 0 bases and J by 6 bases, leaving 9 bases between them. The CDR3 runs 13 residues. The CDR3 loop is CASSYSEVREQYF. Written as DNA, the CDR3 is TGTGCCAGCAGTTACTCAGAGGTTCGCGAGCAGTACTTC.

This sequence joins TRBV28 and TRBJ2-7, with 9 bases fitting TRBD2. Germline V gene sequence: CDR1 MDHEN, CDR2 SYDVKM. V dropped 6 bases and J dropped 2; count of bases not matched to a gene: 5. The CDR3 is made up of 14 amino acids. CDR3 in DNA: TGTGCCAGCAGGTTGACTAGCGGAACCTACGAGCAGTACTTC. This encodes CASRLTSGTYEQYF.

This sequence joins TRBV29-1 and TRBJ2-7; 7 nucleotides agree with TRBD2. The germline V gene has CDR1 SQVTM and CDR2 ANQGSEA. CDR3 length: 13 amino acids. V lost 1 base to trimming and J lost 5 bases; unmatched junction nucleotides: 5. In DNA form, the CDR3 reads TGCAGCGTTGAAGGCGGGAGCCACCACGAGCAGTACTTC. Its protein product is CSVEGGSHHEQYF.

The V call is TRBV7-8, the J call TRBJ1-5, with TRBD1 as a possible D gene (5 bases). The CDR3 is 17 amino acids. Trimming left V 5 bases short and J 0 bases short, with 17 bases between. Looked up from germline, CDR1 is SGHVS and CDR2 is FQNEAQ. The CDR3 region has the DNA TGTGCCAGCAGCCCCGGCTCAGGGACTTATAGCAATCAGCCCCAGCATTTT. The encoded protein is CASSPGSGTYSNQPQHF.

This sequence joins TRBV5-1 and TRBJ2-7, with D possibly matching TRBD2 (6 bases). The CDR3 runs to 14 residues. CDR1 SGHRS and CDR2 YFSETQ come from the germline V gene. V lost 3 bases and J 2 bases, leaving 12 bases between the germline ends. The CDR3 loop reads CASSSPGAPYEQYF. The DNA for the CDR3 is TGCGCCAGCAGCTCTCCGGGAGCCCCCTACGAGCAGTACTTC.

The chain recombines TRBV11-1 with TRBJ1-2; 7 nucleotides agree with TRBD1. The V gene end was trimmed by 2 bases and the J gene end by 4 bases; junction bases not matched to a gene: 16. Germline V gives CDR1 SGHAT, CDR2 FQDESV (reference sequence). This CDR3 comprises 18 residues. The CDR3 is CASSLKGSRDRDFYGYTF. The CDR3 DNA sequence: TGTGCCAGCAGCTTAAAGGGAAGCCGGGACAGAGACTTCTATGGCTACACCTTC.

The V gene is TRBV4-2, the J gene TRBJ1-1; D is uncertain. Germline V gene sequence: CDR1 LGHNA, CDR2 YNFKEQ. Between the trimmed V and J ends, which lost 3 bases and 5 bases, there was a span of 16 bases. The CDR3 loop spans 15 amino acids. The CDR3 nucleotides read TGTGCCAGCAGCCACGCCACGGGGTCGAGGACTGAAGCTTTCTTT. As protein: CASSHATGSRTEAFF.

CDR3 sequence: CASSETTYEQYF. As DNA, the CDR3 is TGTGCCAGCAGTGAGACTACCTACGAGCAGTACTTC. This chain uses TRBV6-1 with TRBJ2-7, with D tentatively TRBD2 (5 bases). In germline, CDR1 is MNHNS, CDR2 SASEGT. The V end lost 3 bases, the J end lost 2 bases, and 5 bases lay between the germline ends. The CDR3 spans 12 residues.

In DNA form, the CDR3 reads TGTGCCAGCAGCCCCGGCGGAGGGGAGGCTTTCTTT. As protein: CASSPGGGEAFF. This chain connects TRBV2 to TRBJ1-1, with a tentative D call TRBD1 (5 bases). This CDR3 has 12 amino acids. The germline gives CDR1 SNHLY, CDR2 FYNNEI. V gave up 6 bases and J gave up 11 bases, with 16 bases separating them.

This chain links TRBV9 with TRBJ2-1; 10 nucleotides align to TRBD2. The germline CDR1 and CDR2 sequences are SGDLS and YYNGEE. With V trimmed by 2 bases and J by 4 bases, 6 bases remained unmatched. The CDR3 runs to 16 residues. In DNA, the CDR3 is TGTGCCAGCAGCGTCCCCCGGACTAGCGGTTACAATGAGCAGTTCTTC. Translating it yields CASSVPRTSGYNEQFF.

The DNA for the CDR3 is TGTGCCAGCAGCCCCGGGGGAGGGCAGTTCTTC. Protein product: CASSPGGGQFF. The genes are TRBV25-1 and TRBJ2-1; tentatively, D is TRBD2 (6 bases). The V and J ends lost 6 bases and 12 bases respectively, with 12 bases between them. CDR3 length: 11 residues. Germline V lookup: CDR1 MGHDK, CDR2 SYGVNS.

This clone was seen a handful of times. The chain combines TRBV9 with TRBJ2-3; D is perhaps TRBD2 (6 bases). CDR1 is SGDLS and CDR2 is YYNGEE in the germline V gene. With 4 bases removed from V and 5 bases from J, the gap between germline ends came to 14 bases. The CDR3 extends over 14 amino acids. The CDR3 bases are TGTGCCAGCAGCCCCACTAGCAATGAAGATACGCAGTATTTT. Its protein product is CASSPTSNEDTQYF.

The chain links TRBV7-9 to TRBJ2-7; D gene uncertain. Germline CDR1 reads SEHNR; CDR2 reads FQNEAQ (reference sequence). Trimming took off 5 bases at V and 2 bases at J, with 10 bases between the two ends. The CDR3 has 13 residues. The CDR3 here is CASSLPPAYEQYF. CDR3 in DNA: TGTGCCAGCAGCCTTCCCCCAGCCTACGAGCAGTACTTC. Full variable domain (missing parts from reference TRBV7-9 and TRBJ2-7): DTGVSQNPRHKITKRGQNVTFRCDPISEHNRLYWYRQTLGQGPEFLTYFQNEAQLEKSRLLSDRFSAERPKGSFSTLEIQRTEQGDSAMYLCASSLPPAYEQYFGPGTRLTVT.